What follows are 27 T cell receptor beta chains derived from one specimen sequenced in a study of graft-versus-host responses after intestinal transplantation (dated by TCRdb to the early 2020s). Library preparation was by the immunoSEQ multiplex PCR assay. TCRdb obtained this table from immuneACCESS and retained in-frame rearrangements with V and J assigned. These tables miss some clones; where compared with another copy, unresolved V genes account for less than half of the shortfall, and the remainder is unexplained. In this sample the table shows under 150,000 clones, 90% of which occur a single time. Clones ranked in the top ten supply roughly 0.17% of the sample. No antigen has been identified for these receptors. In light of the paper, this sample's time point label describes: cells obtained before transplantation from donor or recipient. Sequenced material: unstimulated CD4+ T cells sorted from spleen or lymph node cells, taken before intestinal transplant. The receptors were sampled from a human donor who received an intestinal transplant.

Here the CDR3 reads CASGTGVGYTF. The CDR3 DNA sequence: TGCGCCAGCGGGACAGGGGTTGGCTACACCTTC. This rearrangement joins TRBV5-1 to TRBJ1-2; 10 nucleotides line up with TRBD1. Germline CDR1 is SGHRS and CDR2 is YFSETQ. The J segment lost 7 bases and the V segment lost 7 bases, leaving 1 base of the junction unmatched. This CDR3 has 11 residues. Full variable domain (rest looked up from reference TRBV5-1 and TRBJ1-2): KAGVTQTPRYLIKTRGQQVTLSCSPISGHRSVSWYQQTPGQGLQFLFEYFSETQRNKGNFPGRFSGRQFSNSRSEMNVSTLELGDSALYLCASGTGVGYTFGSGTRLTVV.

The V call is TRBV27, the J call TRBJ2-5; 7 bases match TRBD2. This CDR3 comprises 14 residues. The V segment lost 2 bases and the J segment 2 bases; nucleotides outside the gene matches: 2. CDR1 is MNHEY and CDR2 is SMNVEV in the germline V gene (reference sequence). This CDR3 reads CASSLRRGQETQYF. Written as DNA, the CDR3 is TGTGCCAGCAGTTTAAGGCGGGGGCAAGAGACCCAGTACTTC.

In this sample, this clone turned up once. The CDR3 reads CASGLEWGGRQETQYF. The CDR3 DNA reads as TGTGCTAGTGGTTTGGAGTGGGGGGGCCGGCAAGAGACCCAGTACTTC. This chain connects TRBV12-5 to TRBJ2-5; D might be TRBD2 (7 bases). Per the germline V gene, CDR1 is LGHNT and CDR2 is FRNRAP. The V end lost 1 base, the J end lost 2 bases, and 14 bases lay between the germline ends. The length of the CDR3 is 16 residues.

The J gene is TRBJ2-7, the V gene TRBV4-1; D uncertain. The CDR3 has 12 amino acids. V lost 4 bases, J lost 5 bases, and 9 bases lay in between. CDR1 and CDR2 from the germline V gene are MGHRA and YSYEKL. The CDR3 coding sequence is TGCGCCAGCAGCCCCCTAGTCCACGAGCAGTACTTC. It translates to CASSPLVHEQYF.

This clone has only one observation. The genes are TRBV5-1 and TRBJ2-7; the match to TRBD1 covers 7 bases. From germline, CDR1 is SGHRS and CDR2 YFSETQ. The CDR3 is 15 residues long. With V trimmed by 4 bases and J by 3 bases, 10 bases remained unmatched. In DNA, the CDR3 is TGCGCCAGCAGCCCTGAGACAGGGAGATTCTACGAGCAGTACTTC. Amino acid sequence: CASSPETGRFYEQYF. Combining the CDR3 with reference TRBV5-1 and TRBJ2-7 gives the whole variable domain KAGVTQTPRYLIKTRGQQVTLSCSPISGHRSVSWYQQTPGQGLQFLFEYFSETQRNKGNFPGRFSGRQFSNSRSEMNVSTLELGDSALYLCASSPETGRFYEQYFGPGTRLTVT.

The chain employs TRBV30 and TRBJ2-3, with TRBD2 identical over 8 bases. Germline CDR1 and CDR2: GTSNPN and SVGIG (reference sequence). CDR3 size: 15 residues. V lost 0 bases to trimming and J lost 1 base; unmatched junction nucleotides: 3. CDR3: CAWSVGSGGTDTQYF. DNA for the CDR3: TGTGCCTGGAGTGTAGGTAGCGGGGGCACAGATACGCAGTATTTT. Together with reference TRBV30 and TRBJ2-3, the CDR3 gives the full variable domain: SQTIHQWPATLVQPVGSPLSLECTVEGTSNPNLYWYRQAAGRGLQLLFYSVGIGQISSEVPQNLSASRPQDRQFILSSKKLLLSDSGFYLCAWSVGSGGTDTQYFGPGTRLTVL.

J is TRBJ1-5 and V is TRBV27; the D gene is possibly TRBD1 (5 bases). This CDR3 spans 15 amino acids. Trimming pared 0 bases from V and 4 bases from J, leaving 10 bases between. Germline V gene sequence: CDR1 MNHEY, CDR2 SMNVEV (reference sequence). CDR3: CASSLSLNRNQPQHF. The CDR3 nucleotides read TGTGCCAGCAGTTTATCATTAAACAGGAATCAGCCCCAGCATTTT.

V gene TRBV30 combines with J gene TRBJ2-5; 10 positions match TRBD1. The CDR3 consists of 14 residues. Germline V lookup: CDR1 GTSNPN, CDR2 SVGIG (reference sequence). Trimming removed 0 bases from V and 5 bases from J; junction bases left unmatched: 3. The CDR3 loop is CAWSVGGQGETQYF. DNA of the CDR3: TGTGCCTGGAGTGTGGGGGGACAGGGGGAGACCCAGTACTTC.

The genes are TRBV30 and TRBJ1-1; D remains unclear. Germline V gives CDR1 GTSNPN, CDR2 SVGIG (reference sequence). The CDR3 covers 12 residues. The V gene lost 2 bases and the J gene lost 2 bases, with 6 bases spanning the gap. DNA of the CDR3: TGTGCCTGGAGTTACACAAACACTGAAGCTTTCTTT. Translating it yields CAWSYTNTEAFF. Combining the CDR3 with reference TRBV30 and TRBJ1-1 gives the whole variable domain SQTIHQWPATLVQPVGSPLSLECTVEGTSNPNLYWYRQAAGRGLQLLFYSVGIGQISSEVPQNLSASRPQDRQFILSSKKLLLSDSGFYLCAWSYTNTEAFFGQGTRLTVV.

The rearrangement uses TRBV7-6 and TRBJ2-3, with D unclear. The V and J ends lost 5 bases and 1 base respectively, with 4 bases between them. Germline CDR1 and CDR2: SGHVS and FNYEAQ. CDR3 length: 12 residues. In DNA form, the CDR3 reads TGTGCCAGCAGCCCAGGCACAGATACGCAGTATTTT. This translates into CASSPGTDTQYF.

CDR3 coding DNA: TGTGCCTGGAAGGACAGGGACACTGAAGCTTTCTTT. It encodes CAWKDRDTEAFF. The rearrangement uses TRBV30 and TRBJ1-1; 8 bases align to TRBD1. Germline lookup yields CDR1 GTSNPN and CDR2 SVGIG (reference sequence). CDR3 length equals 12 residues. Trimming cost V 4 bases and J 3 bases; bases outside gene matches: 1.

The genes are TRBV6-5 and TRBJ2-1, with 8 bases fitting TRBD1. V shed 7 bases, J shed 7 bases, and the junction held 6 bases outside the gene matches. Germline V gives CDR1 MNHEY, CDR2 SVGAGI. The CDR3 spans 13 residues. The CDR3, as DNA: TGTGCCAGCACGGGCAGGGGGCCAAATGAGCAGTTCTTC. It specifies CASTGRGPNEQFF.

V gene TRBV10-2 combines with J gene TRBJ1-5; D may be TRBD1 (5 bases). This CDR3 region has 18 residues. Per the germline V gene, CDR1 is WSHSY and CDR2 is SAAADI. V lost 0 bases, J lost 0 bases, and 15 bases lay in between. The CDR3 DNA is TGCGCCAGCAGTGAGTCAGGGGCAGGGTTGGATAGCAATCAGCCCCAGCATTTT. It translates to CASSESGAGLDSNQPQHF.

The V and J genes are TRBV19 and TRBJ2-7, with 8 positions matching TRBD1. Germline values: CDR1 LNHDA, CDR2 SQIVND (reference sequence). The CDR3 has 13 amino acids. V dropped 9 bases and J dropped 3; count of bases not matched to a gene: 7. CDR3 amino acids: CASQGANDYEQYF. CDR3 nucleotides: TGTGCCAGCCAGGGGGCAAATGACTACGAGCAGTACTTC.

This clone showed up just a few times. The chain links TRBV4-1 to TRBJ1-5; TRBD1 matches 8 bases. CDR1 MGHRA and CDR2 YSYEKL come from the germline V gene. The CDR3 has 17 residues. V was clipped by 5 bases and J by 4 bases; unmatched bases: 13. CDR3 coding DNA: TGCGCCAGCAGCACCCGAACCGGGACAGGTGGTAATCAGCCCCAGCATTTT. As protein: CASSTRTGTGGNQPQHF.

The chain employs TRBV5-1 and TRBJ1-4, with D perhaps matching TRBD1 (6 bases). The germline CDR1 and CDR2 sequences are SGHRS and YFSETQ. The V end was cut by 2 bases, the J end by 8 bases, with 13 bases between. The CDR3 sequence is 14 residues long. CDR3 protein: CASSFAGEMEKLFF. CDR3 DNA sequence: TGCGCCAGCAGCTTTGCAGGGGAGATGGAAAAACTGTTTTTT.

The V and J genes are TRBV19 and TRBJ1-5, with D tentatively TRBD1 (5 bases). The CDR3 length is 15 residues. Trimming took 10 bases from V and 4 from J, leaving 20 bases between them. Germline V gene lookup returns CDR1 LNHDA and CDR2 SQIVND (reference sequence). The CDR3 DNA reads as TGTGCCACCCGTCAGGCAGGGAAATTTAATCAGCCCCAGCATTTT. Translated: CATRQAGKFNQPQHF.

The rearrangement links TRBV15 to TRBJ2-1; maybe TRBD2 (6 bases). The CDR3 length is 16 residues. V lost 0 bases to trimming and J lost 2 bases, with 11 bases between them. The germline V gene has CDR1 LNHNV and CDR2 YYDKDF (reference sequence). The chain's CDR3 is CATSRDSGATYNEQFF. The CDR3 region has the DNA TGTGCCACCAGCAGAGATAGCGGCGCGACCTACAATGAGCAGTTCTTC.

The rearrangement uses TRBV28 and TRBJ2-7; 7 nucleotides line up with TRBD2. With V trimmed by 4 bases and J by 1 base, 7 bases remained unmatched. Germline-derived CDR1 and CDR2 are MDHEN and SYDVKM. CDR3 size: 15 residues. The CDR3 sequence is CASSSSASGSYEQYF. The CDR3 DNA follows: TGTGCCAGCAGTTCGTCGGCTAGCGGATCCTACGAGCAGTACTTC.

The chain combines TRBV18 with TRBJ2-1; TRBD1 matches 8 bases. The length of the CDR3 is 18 residues. The V and J ends lost 3 bases and 0 bases, in that order; junction bases with no gene match: 10. Germline V gene sequence: CDR1 KGHSH, CDR2 LQKENI. CDR3 DNA: TGTGCCAGCTCACCTTTTAGGACAGGGCTGAGCTCCTACAATGAGCAGTTCTTC. It is translated as CASSPFRTGLSSYNEQFF.

A single count supports this clone. CDR3 nucleotides: TGTGCCAGCAGTTATAGGGCCGGACTAGCGGACACTGAAGCTTTCTTT. This gives the protein CASSYRAGLADTEAFF. This sequence joins TRBV6-5 and TRBJ1-1; D unclear. V was pared by 3 bases and J by 3 bases, with 17 bases between. CDR3 length: 16 residues. Germline V CDR1 and CDR2: MNHEY, SVGAGI.

The CDR3 loop is CASSLLPQYRGEAFF. The CDR3 nucleotides are TGCGCCAGCAGCTTACTCCCGCAGTACAGGGGTGAAGCTTTCTTT. V usage is TRBV5-1 and J usage is TRBJ1-1; 7 bases are shared with TRBD1. The CDR3 sequence is 15 residues long. CDR1 is SGHRS and CDR2 is YFSETQ in the germline V gene. Trimming removed 2 bases from V and 7 bases from J; junction bases left unmatched: 11.

The rearrangement links TRBV5-6 to TRBJ2-5, with D possibly matching TRBD1 (6 bases). This CDR3 spans 14 amino acids. The V end was cut by 4 bases, the J end by 9 bases, with 19 bases between. Per germline, CDR1 SGHDT and CDR2 YYEEEE. The CDR3 nucleotides are TGTGCCAGCAGCCCGATGGGGCACCCAGGGGCCCAGTACTTC. Protein sequence: CASSPMGHPGAQYF.

This clone was seen once. The CDR3 DNA reads TGTGCCAGCAGTTCAGGGGGCAATTACAATGAGCAGTTCTTC. Its protein product is CASSSGGNYNEQFF. This sequence joins TRBV2 and TRBJ2-1, with 8 bases identical to TRBD1. CDR3 size: 14 residues. Germline V gives CDR1 SNHLY, CDR2 FYNNEI. J lost 4 bases, V lost 5 bases, and 4 bases had no gene match.

The CDR3 is CASSLDMRGAGGSNQPQHF. Here the CDR3 DNA reads TGTGCCAGCAGTTTAGACATGAGGGGGGCAGGGGGAAGCAATCAGCCCCAGCATTTT. This rearrangement joins TRBV28 to TRBJ1-5, with 7 bases lining up with TRBD1. The CDR3 has 19 residues. CDR1 and CDR2 (germline): MDHEN, SYDVKM. The ends lost 2 bases at V and 1 base at J; junction bases unmatched: 14.

This chain joins TRBV11-2 and TRBJ2-1, with D uncertain. This CDR3 spans 14 amino acids. The ends were cut back, 1 base at V and 4 bases at J, with 8 bases in the middle. Germline-derived CDR1 and CDR2 are SGHAT and FQNNGV. The DNA for the CDR3 is TGTGCCAGCAGCTTAGGCCCCAGATACAATGAGCAGTTCTTC. Amino acids: CASSLGPRYNEQFF.

This sequence joins TRBV18 and TRBJ2-7; the match to TRBD2 covers 7 bases. CDR1 is KGHSH and CDR2 is LQKENI in the germline V gene. Trimming removed 1 base from V and 2 bases from J; junction bases left unmatched: 14. The CDR3 runs 18 residues. CDR3 coding DNA: TGTGCCAGCTCACCACTAGGACAAGGAACGGGGGGTCCCTACGAGCAGTACTTC. Amino acids: CASSPLGQGTGGPYEQYF.